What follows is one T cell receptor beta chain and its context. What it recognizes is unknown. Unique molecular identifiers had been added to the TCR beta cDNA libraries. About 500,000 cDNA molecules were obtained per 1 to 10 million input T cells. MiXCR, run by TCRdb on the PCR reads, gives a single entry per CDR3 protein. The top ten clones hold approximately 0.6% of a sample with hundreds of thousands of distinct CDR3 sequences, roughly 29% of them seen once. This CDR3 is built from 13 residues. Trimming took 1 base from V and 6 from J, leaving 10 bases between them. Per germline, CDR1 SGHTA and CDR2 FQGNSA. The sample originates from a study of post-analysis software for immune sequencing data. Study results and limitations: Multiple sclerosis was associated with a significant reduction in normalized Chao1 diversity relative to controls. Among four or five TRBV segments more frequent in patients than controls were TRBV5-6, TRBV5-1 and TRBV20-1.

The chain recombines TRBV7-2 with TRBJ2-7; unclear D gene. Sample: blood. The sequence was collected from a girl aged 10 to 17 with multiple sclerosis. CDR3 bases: TGTGCCAGCAGCTTAGACATGGCCACCGAGCAGTACTTC. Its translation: CASSLDMATEQYF.